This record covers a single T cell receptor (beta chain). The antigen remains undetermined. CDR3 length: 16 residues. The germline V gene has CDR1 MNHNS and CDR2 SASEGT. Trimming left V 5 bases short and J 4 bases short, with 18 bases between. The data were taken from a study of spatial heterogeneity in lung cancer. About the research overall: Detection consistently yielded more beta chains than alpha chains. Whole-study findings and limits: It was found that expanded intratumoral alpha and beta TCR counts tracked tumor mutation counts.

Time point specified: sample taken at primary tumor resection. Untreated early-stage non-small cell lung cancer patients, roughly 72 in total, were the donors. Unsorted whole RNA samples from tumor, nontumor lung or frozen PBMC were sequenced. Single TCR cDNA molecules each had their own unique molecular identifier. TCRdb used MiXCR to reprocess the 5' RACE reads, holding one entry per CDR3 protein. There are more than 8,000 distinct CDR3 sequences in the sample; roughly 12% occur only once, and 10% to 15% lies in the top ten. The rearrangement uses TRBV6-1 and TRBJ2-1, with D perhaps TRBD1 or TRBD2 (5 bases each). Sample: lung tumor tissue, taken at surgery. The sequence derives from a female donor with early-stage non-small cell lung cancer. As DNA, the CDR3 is TGTGCCAGCAGTCGGGGTGTCGGGACCAGATACAATGAGCAGTTCTTC. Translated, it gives CASSRGVGTRYNEQFF.